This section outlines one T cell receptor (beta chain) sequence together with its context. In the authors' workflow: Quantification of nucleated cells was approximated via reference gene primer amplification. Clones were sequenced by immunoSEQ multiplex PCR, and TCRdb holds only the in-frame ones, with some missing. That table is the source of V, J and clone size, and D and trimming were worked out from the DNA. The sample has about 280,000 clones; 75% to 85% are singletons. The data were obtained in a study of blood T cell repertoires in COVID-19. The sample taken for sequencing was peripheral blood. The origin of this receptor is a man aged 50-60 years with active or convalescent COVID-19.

The DNA of the CDR3 is TGTGCCAGCTCCCCGGGACTCGGGCCTTACGAGCAGTACTTC. It encodes CASSPGLGPYEQYF. The chain combines TRBV27 with TRBJ2-7; possibly TRBD2 for D (6 bases). Per germline, CDR1 MNHEY and CDR2 SMNVEV (reference sequence). Trimming took 8 bases from V and 4 from J, leaving 18 bases between them. The CDR3 is 14 amino acids.